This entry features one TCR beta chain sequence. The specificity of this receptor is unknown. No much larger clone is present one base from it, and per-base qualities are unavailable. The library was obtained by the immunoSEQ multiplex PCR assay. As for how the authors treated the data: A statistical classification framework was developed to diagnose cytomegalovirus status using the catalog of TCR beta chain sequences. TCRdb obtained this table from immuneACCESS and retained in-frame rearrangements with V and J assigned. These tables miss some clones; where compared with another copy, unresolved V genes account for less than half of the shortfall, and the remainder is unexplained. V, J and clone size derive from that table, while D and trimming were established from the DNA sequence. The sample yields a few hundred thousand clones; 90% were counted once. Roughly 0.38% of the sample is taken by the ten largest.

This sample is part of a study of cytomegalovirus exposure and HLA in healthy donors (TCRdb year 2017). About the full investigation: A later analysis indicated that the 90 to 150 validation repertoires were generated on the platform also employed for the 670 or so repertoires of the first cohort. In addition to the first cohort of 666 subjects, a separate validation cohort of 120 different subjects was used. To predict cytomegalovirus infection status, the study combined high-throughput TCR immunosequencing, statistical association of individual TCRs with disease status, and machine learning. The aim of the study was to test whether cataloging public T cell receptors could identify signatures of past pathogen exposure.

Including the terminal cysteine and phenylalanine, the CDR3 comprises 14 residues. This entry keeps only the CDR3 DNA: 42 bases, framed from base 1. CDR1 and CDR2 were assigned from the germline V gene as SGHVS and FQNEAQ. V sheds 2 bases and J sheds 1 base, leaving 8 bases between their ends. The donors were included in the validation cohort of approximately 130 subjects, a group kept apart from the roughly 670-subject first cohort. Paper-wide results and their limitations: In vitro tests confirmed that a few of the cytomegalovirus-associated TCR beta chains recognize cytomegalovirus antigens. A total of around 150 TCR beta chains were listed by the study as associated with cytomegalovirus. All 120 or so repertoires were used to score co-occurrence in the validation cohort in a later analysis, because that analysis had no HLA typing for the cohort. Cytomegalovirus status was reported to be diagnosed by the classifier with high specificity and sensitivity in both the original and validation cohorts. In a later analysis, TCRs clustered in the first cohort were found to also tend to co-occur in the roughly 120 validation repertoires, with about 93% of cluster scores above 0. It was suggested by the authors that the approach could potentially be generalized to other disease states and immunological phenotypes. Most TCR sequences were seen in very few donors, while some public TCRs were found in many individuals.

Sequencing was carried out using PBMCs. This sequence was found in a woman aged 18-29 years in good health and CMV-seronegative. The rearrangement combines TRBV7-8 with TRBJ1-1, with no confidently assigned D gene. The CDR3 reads CASSLRGRNTEAFF. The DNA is TGTGCCAGCAGCTTACGCGGCCGGAACACTGAAGCTTTCTTT. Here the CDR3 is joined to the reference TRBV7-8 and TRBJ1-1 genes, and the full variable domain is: GAGVSQSPRYKVAKRGQDVALRCDPISGHVSLFWYQQALGQGPEFLTYFQNEAQLDKSGLPSDRFFAERPEGSVSTLKIQRTQQEDSAVYLCASSLRGRNTEAFFGQGTRLTVV.